This TCR beta chain emerged from a study of T cell repertoires in cytomegalovirus infection. Study-level information: An indication of both CMV infection and matching HLA type came from public TCR beta signatures. Findings and limits, study-wide: Based on cumulative public TCR beta family frequency, carriers of CMV plus the relevant HLA were identified. Across the ex vivo response, the dominant clonotypes were HLA-C-restricted CMV-specific TCR beta clonotypes.

TCRdb re-called the reads with MiXCR, one entry per CDR3 protein. The sample lists approximately 76,000 distinct CDR3 sequences; about 4% were seen once. This clonotype was recorded many times. What it binds is unknown. Germline CDR1 and CDR2: SGHVS and FNYEAQ. This CDR3 spans 14 amino acids. V was shortened by 5 bases and J by 0 bases, with 11 bases between the two germline ends. This receptor was obtained from a human donor in good health (CMV status not recorded). Some clones in this sample may be carry-over from other donors' samples. Sequencing was performed on PBMCs. This chain joins TRBV7-6 and TRBJ2-7; D is ambiguous. The chain's CDR3 is CASSPDESSYEQYF. The CDR3 DNA is TGTGCCAGCAGCCCCGATGAGAGCTCCTACGAGCAGTACTTC.